This T cell receptor beta chain was sequenced during a study of response to subunit inactivated influenza vaccine. Broader study findings: The authors suggested that few new T cells are recruited per seasonal influenza vaccination.

MiXCR was run by TCRdb on the RT-PCR reads, yielding one entry per CDR3 protein. The table lists fewer than 400,000 distinct CDR3 sequences, around a fifth of them singletons, with 10% in the top ten. This clonotype came up a few times. Its antigen is not identified. The CDR3 spans 13 residues. Germline V CDR1 and CDR2: DFQATT, SNEGSKA (reference sequence). V gave up 5 bases and J gave up 8 bases, with 13 bases separating them. The genes are TRBV20-1 and TRBJ1-6; D is perhaps TRBD1 (5 bases). The sequencing used PBMCs from blood, collected 21 months after vaccination. The sequence came from a man between 50 and 75 years old who received an inactivated influenza vaccine. This chain's CDR3 is CSAFGTGDSPLHF. The CDR3 DNA reads as TGCAGTGCTTTCGGGACCGGTGATTCACCCCTCCACTTT.